The clone carrying this T cell receptor (beta chain) occurred many times. What it binds is not known. The data are from a study of T cells in Graves' hyperthyroidism and ophthalmopathy. Findings of the study overall: The model forecast ophthalmopathy, anticipating it by a median approximately 6.1 months before onset. Most clonotypes that expanded in the thyroid above 0.001 also showed up in blood.

Using RNA transcripts as the source, TCR beta CDR3 regions were amplified. The HTBI set primed first-round TCR CDR3 RT-PCR. TCRdb independently ran MiXCR on the multiplex PCR reads; one entry per CDR3 protein. Among roughly 240,000 distinct CDR3 sequences, approximately 23% were seen once, and the ten largest hold roughly 32%. V shed 7 bases and J shed 1 base, with 13 bases lying between them. The CDR3 has 14 amino acids. Germline-derived CDR1 and CDR2 are LNHDA and SQIVND (reference sequence). The sequence derives from a middle-aged woman with Graves' ophthalmopathy. The sample consisted of blood. The chain combines TRBV19 with TRBJ1-1; no firm D call. For the CDR3, the DNA is TGTGCCAGTACCGCCCTCACATGGAACACTGAAGCTTTCTTT. This codes for CASTALTWNTEAFF.